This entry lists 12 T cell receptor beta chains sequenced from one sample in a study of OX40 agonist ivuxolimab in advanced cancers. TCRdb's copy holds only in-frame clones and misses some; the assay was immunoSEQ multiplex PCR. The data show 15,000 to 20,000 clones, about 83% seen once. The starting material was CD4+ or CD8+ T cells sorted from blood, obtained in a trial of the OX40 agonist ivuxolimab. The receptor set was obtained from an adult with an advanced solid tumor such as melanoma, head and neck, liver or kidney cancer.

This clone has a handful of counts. CDR3 in amino acids: CASSPGGAGDTGELFF. CDR3 DNA: TGTGCCAGCAGCCCTGGTGGAGCGGGAGACACCGGGGAGCTGTTTTTT. This chain joins TRBV9 and TRBJ2-2, with 8 nucleotides matching TRBD2. The CDR3 covers 16 residues. Germline CDR1 reads SGDLS; CDR2 reads YYNGEE. Trimming at V came to 4 bases and at J to 3 bases, leaving 8 bases not matched to a gene.

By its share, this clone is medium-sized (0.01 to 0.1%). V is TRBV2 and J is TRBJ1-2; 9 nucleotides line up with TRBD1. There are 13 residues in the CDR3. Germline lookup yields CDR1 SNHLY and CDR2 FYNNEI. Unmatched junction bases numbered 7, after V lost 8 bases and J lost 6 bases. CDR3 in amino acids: CASGTGWRDGYTF. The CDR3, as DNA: TGTGCCAGCGGGACAGGGTGGAGAGATGGCTACACCTTC.

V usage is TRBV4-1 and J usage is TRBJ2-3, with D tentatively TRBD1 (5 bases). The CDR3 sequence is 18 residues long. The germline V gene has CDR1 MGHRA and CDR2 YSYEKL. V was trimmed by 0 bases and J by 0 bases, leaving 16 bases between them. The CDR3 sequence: CASSQDLTDASSTDTQYF. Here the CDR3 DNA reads TGCGCCAGCAGCCAAGATTTGACAGACGCTTCTAGCACAGATACGCAGTATTTT.

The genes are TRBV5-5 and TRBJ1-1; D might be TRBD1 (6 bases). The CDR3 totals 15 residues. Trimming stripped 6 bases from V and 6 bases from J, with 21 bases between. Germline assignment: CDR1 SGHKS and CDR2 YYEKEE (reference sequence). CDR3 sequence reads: CASNLLAGGTAEAFF. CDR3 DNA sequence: TGTGCCAGCAATCTCCTTGCGGGGGGCACGGCTGAAGCTTTCTTT.

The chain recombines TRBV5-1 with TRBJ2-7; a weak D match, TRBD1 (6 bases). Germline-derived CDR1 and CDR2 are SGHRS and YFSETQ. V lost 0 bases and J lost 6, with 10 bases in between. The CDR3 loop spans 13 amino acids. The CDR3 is CASSLDTGREQYF. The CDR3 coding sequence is TGCGCCAGCAGCTTGGATACAGGGCGCGAGCAGTACTTC.

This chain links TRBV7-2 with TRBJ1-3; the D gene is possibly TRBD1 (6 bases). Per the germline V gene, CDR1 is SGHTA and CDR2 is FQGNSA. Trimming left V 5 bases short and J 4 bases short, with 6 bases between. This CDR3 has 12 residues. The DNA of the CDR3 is TGTGCCAGCAGCGACAGGGGAAACACCATATATTTT. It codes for CASSDRGNTIYF.

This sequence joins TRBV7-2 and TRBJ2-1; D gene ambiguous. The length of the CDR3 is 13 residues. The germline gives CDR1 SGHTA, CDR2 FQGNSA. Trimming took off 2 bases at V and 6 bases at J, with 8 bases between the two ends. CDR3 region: CASSLSSLNEQFF. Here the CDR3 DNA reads TGTGCCAGCAGCTTATCCAGCCTCAATGAGCAGTTCTTC.

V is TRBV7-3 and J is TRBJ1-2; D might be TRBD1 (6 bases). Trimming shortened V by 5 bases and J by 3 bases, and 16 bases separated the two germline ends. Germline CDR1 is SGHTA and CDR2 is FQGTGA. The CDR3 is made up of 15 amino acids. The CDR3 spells CASSPAGGQDYGYTF. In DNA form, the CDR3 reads TGTGCCAGCAGCCCTGCGGGGGGGCAGGACTATGGCTACACCTTC.

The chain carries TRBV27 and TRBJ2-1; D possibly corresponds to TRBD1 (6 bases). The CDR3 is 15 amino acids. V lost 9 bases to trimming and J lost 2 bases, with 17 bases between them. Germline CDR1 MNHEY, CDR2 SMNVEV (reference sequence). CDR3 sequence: CARPGAPLPYNEQFF. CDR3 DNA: TGTGCCAGACCAGGGGCCCCGCTCCCCTACAATGAGCAGTTCTTC.

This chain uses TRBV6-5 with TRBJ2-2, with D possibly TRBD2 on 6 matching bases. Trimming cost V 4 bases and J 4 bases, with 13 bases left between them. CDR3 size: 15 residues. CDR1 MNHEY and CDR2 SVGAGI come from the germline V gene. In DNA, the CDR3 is TGTGCCAGCAGTTCAGGGCGGGGAACCACCGGGGAGCTGTTTTTT. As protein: CASSSGRGTTGELFF.

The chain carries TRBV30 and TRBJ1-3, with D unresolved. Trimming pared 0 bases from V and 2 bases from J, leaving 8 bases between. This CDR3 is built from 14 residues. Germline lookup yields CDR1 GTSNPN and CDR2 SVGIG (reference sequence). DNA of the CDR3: TGTGCCTGGAGTGTTGCAGGTCCTGGAAACACCATATATTTT. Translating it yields CAWSVAGPGNTIYF.

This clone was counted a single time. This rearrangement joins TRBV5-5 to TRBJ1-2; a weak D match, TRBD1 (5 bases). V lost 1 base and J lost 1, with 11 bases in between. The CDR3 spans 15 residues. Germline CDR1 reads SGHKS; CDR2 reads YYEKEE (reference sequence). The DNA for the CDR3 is TGTGCCAGCAGCTTGTATGGGGCTTATAACTATGGCTACACCTTC. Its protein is CASSLYGAYNYGYTF.